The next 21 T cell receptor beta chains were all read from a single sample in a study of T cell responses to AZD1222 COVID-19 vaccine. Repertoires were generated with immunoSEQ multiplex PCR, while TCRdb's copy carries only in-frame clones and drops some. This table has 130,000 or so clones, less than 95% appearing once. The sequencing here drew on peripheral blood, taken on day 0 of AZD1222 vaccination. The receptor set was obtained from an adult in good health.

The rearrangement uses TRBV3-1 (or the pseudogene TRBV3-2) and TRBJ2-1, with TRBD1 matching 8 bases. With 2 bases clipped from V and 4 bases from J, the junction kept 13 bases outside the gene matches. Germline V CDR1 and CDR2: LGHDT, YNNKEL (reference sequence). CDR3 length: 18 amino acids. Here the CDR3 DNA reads TGTGCCAGCAGCCAATCCCGGACAGGGTTGAATCCTTACAATGAGCAGTTCTTC. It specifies CASSQSRTGLNPYNEQFF.

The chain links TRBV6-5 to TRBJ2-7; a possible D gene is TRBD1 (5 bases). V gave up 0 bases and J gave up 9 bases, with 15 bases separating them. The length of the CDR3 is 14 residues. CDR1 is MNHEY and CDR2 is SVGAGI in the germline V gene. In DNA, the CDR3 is TGTGCCAGCAGTTACTCTATGGACACCACGGGGCAGTACTTC. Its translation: CASSYSMDTTGQYF.

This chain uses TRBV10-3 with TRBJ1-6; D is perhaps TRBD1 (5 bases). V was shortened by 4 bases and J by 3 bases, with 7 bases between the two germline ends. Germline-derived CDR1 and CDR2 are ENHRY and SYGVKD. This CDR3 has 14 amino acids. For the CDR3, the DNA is TGTGCCATCAGTGCAGACAGCTATAATTCACCCCTCCACTTT. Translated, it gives CAISADSYNSPLHF.

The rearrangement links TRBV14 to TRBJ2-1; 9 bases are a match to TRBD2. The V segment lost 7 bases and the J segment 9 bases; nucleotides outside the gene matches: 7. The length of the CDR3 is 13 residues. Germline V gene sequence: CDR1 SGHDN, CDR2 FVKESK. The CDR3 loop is CASTLAGTGEQFF. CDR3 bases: TGTGCCAGCACCCTAGCGGGAACGGGTGAGCAGTTCTTC.

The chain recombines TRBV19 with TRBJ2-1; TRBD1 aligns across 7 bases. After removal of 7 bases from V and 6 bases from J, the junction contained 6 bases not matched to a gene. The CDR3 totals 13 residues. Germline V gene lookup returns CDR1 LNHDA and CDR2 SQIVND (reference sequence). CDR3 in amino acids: CASTGGRGNEQFF. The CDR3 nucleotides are TGTGCCAGTACAGGGGGAAGAGGCAATGAGCAGTTCTTC.

CDR3 sequence reads: CASSLVSGSPNYGYTF. DNA of the CDR3: TGTGCCAGCAGCTTAGTTTCGGGCAGTCCTAACTATGGCTACACCTTC. V gene TRBV7-8 combines with J gene TRBJ1-2; no definite D call. Germline V CDR1 and CDR2: SGHVS, FQNEAQ. The V end was cut by 1 base, the J end by 0 bases, with 12 bases between. The length of the CDR3 is 16 residues.

DNA of the CDR3: TGTGCCAGCAGCGTAGCTGACAGGGGTGGGACTGAAGCTTTCTTT. Translation: CASSVADRGGTEAFF. The rearrangement joins TRBV9 to TRBJ1-1; 8 bases are shared with TRBD1. The CDR3 is 15 amino acids. V was pared by 0 bases and J by 5 bases, with 6 bases of the junction left unmatched. Germline CDR1 reads SGDLS; CDR2 reads YYNGEE.

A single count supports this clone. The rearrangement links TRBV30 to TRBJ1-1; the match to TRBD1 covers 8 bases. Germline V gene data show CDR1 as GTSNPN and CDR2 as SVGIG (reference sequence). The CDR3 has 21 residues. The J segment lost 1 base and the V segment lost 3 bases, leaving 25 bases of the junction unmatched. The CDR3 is CAWRMILMAGGEIPPNTEAFF. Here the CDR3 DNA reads TGTGCCTGGAGAATGATACTAATGGCAGGGGGCGAAATCCCACCGAACACTGAAGCTTTCTTT.

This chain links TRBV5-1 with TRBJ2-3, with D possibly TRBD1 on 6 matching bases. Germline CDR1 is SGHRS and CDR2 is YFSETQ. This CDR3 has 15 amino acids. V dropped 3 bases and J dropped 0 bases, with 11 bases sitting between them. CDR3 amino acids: CASSSGTLSTDTQYF. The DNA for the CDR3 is TGCGCCAGCAGCTCTGGGACACTGAGCACAGATACGCAGTATTTT.

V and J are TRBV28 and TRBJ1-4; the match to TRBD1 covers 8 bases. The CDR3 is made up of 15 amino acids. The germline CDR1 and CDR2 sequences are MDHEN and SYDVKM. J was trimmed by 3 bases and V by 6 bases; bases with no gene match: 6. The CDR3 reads CASSSGQGPNEKLFF. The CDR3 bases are TGTGCCAGCAGCAGCGGACAGGGCCCTAATGAAAAACTGTTTTTT.

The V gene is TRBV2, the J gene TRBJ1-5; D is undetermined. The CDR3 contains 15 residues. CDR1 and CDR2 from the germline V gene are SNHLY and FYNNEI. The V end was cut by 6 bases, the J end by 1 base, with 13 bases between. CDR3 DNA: TGTGCCAGCAGAGATTCCGGGAAAAGCAATCAGCCCCAGCATTTT. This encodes CASRDSGKSNQPQHF.

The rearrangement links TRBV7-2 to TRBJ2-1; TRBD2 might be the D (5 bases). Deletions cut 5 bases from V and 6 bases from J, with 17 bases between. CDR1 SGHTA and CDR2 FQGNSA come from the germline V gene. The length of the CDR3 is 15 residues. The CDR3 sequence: CASSPEAVLSNEQFF. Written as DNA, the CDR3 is TGTGCCAGCAGCCCGGAGGCAGTCTTATCCAATGAGCAGTTCTTC.

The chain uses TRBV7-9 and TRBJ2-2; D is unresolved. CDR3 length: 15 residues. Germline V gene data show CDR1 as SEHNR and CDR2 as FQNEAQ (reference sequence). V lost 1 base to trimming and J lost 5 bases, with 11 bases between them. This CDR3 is CASSLGLSGTGELFF. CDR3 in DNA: TGTGCCAGCAGCTTAGGTCTTTCGGGTACCGGGGAGCTGTTTTTT.

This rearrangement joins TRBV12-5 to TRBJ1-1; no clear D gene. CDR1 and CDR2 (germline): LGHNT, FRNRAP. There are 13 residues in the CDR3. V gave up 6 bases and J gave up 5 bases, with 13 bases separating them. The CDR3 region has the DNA TGTGCTAGTGGCCTTGATTTGGGTACTGAAGCTTTCTTT. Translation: CASGLDLGTEAFF.

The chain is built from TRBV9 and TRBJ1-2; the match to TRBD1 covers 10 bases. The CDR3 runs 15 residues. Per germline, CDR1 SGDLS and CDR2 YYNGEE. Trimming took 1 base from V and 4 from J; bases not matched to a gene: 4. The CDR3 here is CASSVQGQGTYGYTF. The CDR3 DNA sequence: TGTGCCAGCAGCGTACAGGGACAGGGGACCTATGGCTACACCTTC.

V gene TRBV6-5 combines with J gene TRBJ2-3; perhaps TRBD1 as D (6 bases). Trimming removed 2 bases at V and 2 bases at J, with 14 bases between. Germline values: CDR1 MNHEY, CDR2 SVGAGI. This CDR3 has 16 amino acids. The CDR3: CASSYRQGTHTDTQYF. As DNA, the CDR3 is TGTGCCAGCAGTTACAGGCAGGGGACACACACAGATACGCAGTATTTT.

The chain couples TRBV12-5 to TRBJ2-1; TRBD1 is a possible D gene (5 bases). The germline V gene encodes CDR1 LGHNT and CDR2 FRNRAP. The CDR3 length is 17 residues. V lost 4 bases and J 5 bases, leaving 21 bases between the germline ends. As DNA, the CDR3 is TGTGCTAGTGGTTCCCCTAAAACAGGCAATCCCCACAATGAGCAGTTCTTC. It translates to CASGSPKTGNPHNEQFF.

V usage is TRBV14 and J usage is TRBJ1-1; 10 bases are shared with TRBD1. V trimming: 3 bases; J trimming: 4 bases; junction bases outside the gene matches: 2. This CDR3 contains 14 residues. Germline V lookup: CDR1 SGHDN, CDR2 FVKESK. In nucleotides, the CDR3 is TGTGCCAGCAGCCAGGGACAGGGGTCCACTGAAGCTTTCTTT. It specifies CASSQGQGSTEAFF.

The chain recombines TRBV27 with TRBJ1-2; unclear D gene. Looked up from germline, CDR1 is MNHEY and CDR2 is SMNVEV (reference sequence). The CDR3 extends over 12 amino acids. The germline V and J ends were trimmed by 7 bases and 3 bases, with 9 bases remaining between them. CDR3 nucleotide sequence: TGTGCCAGCACCCTGCCGGACTATGGCTACACCTTC. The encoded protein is CASTLPDYGYTF.

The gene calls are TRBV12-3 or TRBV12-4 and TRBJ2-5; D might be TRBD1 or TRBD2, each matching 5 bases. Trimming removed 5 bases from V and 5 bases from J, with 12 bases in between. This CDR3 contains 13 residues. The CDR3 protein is CASSHNWGETQYF. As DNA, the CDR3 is TGTGCCAGCAGTCATAATTGGGGGGAGACCCAGTACTTC.

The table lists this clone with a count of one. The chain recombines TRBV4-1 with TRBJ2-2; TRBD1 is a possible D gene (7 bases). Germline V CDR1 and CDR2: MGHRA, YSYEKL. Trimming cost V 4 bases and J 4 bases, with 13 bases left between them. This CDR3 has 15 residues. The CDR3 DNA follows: TGCGCCAGCAGCCTCGGCCAGGGGGGCACCGGGGAGCTGTTTTTT. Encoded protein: CASSLGQGGTGELFF.